The rows below give T cell receptor beta chains drawn from one sample of a study of CD8+ T cells in alopecia areata. TCRdb's copy holds only in-frame clones and misses some; the assay was immunoSEQ multiplex PCR. This sample yields 95,000 to 100,000 clones, of which approximately 63% are seen a single time; 16% belongs to the top ten. Sample: CD8+ T cells sorted from blood, taken at week 56, from a patient treated with tofacitinib. All receptors come from a human donor with alopecia areata. CDR3s include the opening cysteine and the closing phenylalanine or tryptophan. The order of the fields is J gene, clone size, V gene, D gene, CDR3 DNA, CDR3 protein. A D gene is named only where the DNA matches it firmly. A clone size is listed for some rows: how often the clone was seen (once, few, many), or a class if it is expanded.

J gene: TRBJ2-1; clone size: NA; V gene: TRBV9; D gene: TRBD2; CDR3 DNA: TGTGCCAGCAGCGCTAGCGGAGAGAGCTCCTACAATGAGCAGTTCTTC; CDR3 protein: CASSASGESSYNEQFF
J gene: TRBJ2-3; clone size: once; V gene: TRBV27; D gene: NA; CDR3 DNA: TGTGCCAGCAGTGACCAGTTGAGGGGGTTAAATACGCAGTATTTT; CDR3 protein: CASSDQLRGLNTQYF
J gene: TRBJ1-5; clone size: NA; V gene: TRBV27; D gene: NA; CDR3 DNA: TGTGCCAGCGCTCTCAACAGGGTTTCCCCGAATCAGCCCCAGCATTTT; CDR3 protein: CASALNRVSPNQPQHF
J gene: TRBJ2-7; clone size: NA; V gene: TRBV7-8; D gene: NA; CDR3 DNA: TGTGCCAGCAGCCTAGGTGCAGGGTACCAGGACGAGCAGTACTTC; CDR3 protein: CASSLGAGYQDEQYF
J gene: TRBJ2-3; clone size: NA; V gene: TRBV6-1; D gene: NA; CDR3 DNA: TGTGCCAGCAGTGAAGGGCGGGGGCGAGATACGCAGTATTTT; CDR3 protein: CASSEGRGRDTQYF
J gene: TRBJ2-1; clone size: few; V gene: TRBV30; D gene: NA; CDR3 DNA: TGTGCCTGGAGTGATTTGTCCTACAATGAGCAGTTCTTC; CDR3 protein: CAWSDLSYNEQFF
J gene: TRBJ1-2; clone size: NA; V gene: TRBV4-1; D gene: NA; CDR3 DNA: TGCGCCAGCAGCCAACGGCGGCACAGGCGGTATGGCTACACCTTC; CDR3 protein: CASSQRRHRRYGYTF
J gene: TRBJ2-1; clone size: NA; V gene: TRBV2; D gene: TRBD2; CDR3 DNA: TGTGCCAGCACCCTCTTGGGGCTAGCGGGGGGTAGGTCCTACAATGAGCAGTTCTTC; CDR3 protein: CASTLLGLAGGRSYNEQFF
J gene: TRBJ2-7; clone size: few; V gene: TRBV27; D gene: TRBD2; CDR3 DNA: TGTGCCAGTAGCGGGGGTACCTACGAGCAGTACTTC; CDR3 protein: CASSGGTYEQYF
J gene: TRBJ2-2; clone size: NA; V gene: TRBV11-2; D gene: NA; CDR3 DNA: TGTGCCAGCACCGGGAGAAACACCGGGGAGCTGTTTTTT; CDR3 protein: CASTGRNTGELFF
J gene: TRBJ1-6; clone size: NA; V gene: TRBV27; D gene: NA; CDR3 DNA: TGTGCCAGCAGTGACACTTTCAATTCACCCCTCCACTTT; CDR3 protein: CASSDTFNSPLHF
J gene: TRBJ2-3; clone size: NA; V gene: TRBV10-3; D gene: NA; CDR3 DNA: TGTGCCATCAGTGAGTCGTGGGTTCGGAGGCCAGATACGCAGTATTTT; CDR3 protein: CAISESWVRRPDTQYF
J gene: TRBJ1-2; clone size: NA; V gene: TRBV7-9; D gene: NA; CDR3 DNA: TGTGCCAGCACCGAGGGACTTAACTATGGCTACACCTTC; CDR3 protein: CASTEGLNYGYTF